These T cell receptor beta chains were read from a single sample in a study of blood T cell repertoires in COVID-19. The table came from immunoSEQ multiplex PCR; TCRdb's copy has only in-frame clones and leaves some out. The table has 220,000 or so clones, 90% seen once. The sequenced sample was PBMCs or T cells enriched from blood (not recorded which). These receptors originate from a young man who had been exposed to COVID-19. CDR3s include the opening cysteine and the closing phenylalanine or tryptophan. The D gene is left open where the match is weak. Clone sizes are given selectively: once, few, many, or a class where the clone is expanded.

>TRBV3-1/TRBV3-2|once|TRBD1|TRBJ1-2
TGTGCCAGCAGCCAAGACGGCCGGGACAGGGGCCATGGCTACACCTTC
CASSQDGRDRGHGYTF
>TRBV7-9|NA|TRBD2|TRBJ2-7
TGTGCCAGCAGCAAAAATTCGGGACTAGCGGAGCCCTACGAGCAGTACTTC
CASSKNSGLAEPYEQYF
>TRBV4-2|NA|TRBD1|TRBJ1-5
TGTGCCAGCAGCCCACAGGGGGCCAGTCAGCCCCAGCATTTT
CASSPQGASQPQHF
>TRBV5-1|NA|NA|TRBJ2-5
TGCGCCAGCAGCCCCGGACTATTCAAAGAGACCCAGTACTTC
CASSPGLFKETQYF
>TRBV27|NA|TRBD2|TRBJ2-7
TGTGCCAGCAGTGCCACTAGCGGTGCCCCCTACGAGCAGTACTTC
CASSATSGAPYEQYF
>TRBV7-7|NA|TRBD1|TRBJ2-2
TGTGCCAGCAGCCCCCGGACAGGGAGTTCCACCGGGGAGCTGTTTTTT
CASSPRTGSSTGELFF
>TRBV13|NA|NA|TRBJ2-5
TGTGCCAGCAGCTTAACCAGCCAGGTAAAAGAGACCCAGTACTTC
CASSLTSQVKETQYF
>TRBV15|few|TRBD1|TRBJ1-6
TGTGCCACCAGCAGAGGTCCTGACAGGGGTCCTAATTCACCCCTCCACTTT
CATSRGPDRGPNSPLHF
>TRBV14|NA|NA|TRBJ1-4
TGTGCCAGCAAAAGGAGGGGTCTTAATGAAAAACTGTTTTTT
CASKRRGLNEKLFF
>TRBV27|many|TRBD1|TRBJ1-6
TGTGCCAGCAGCCAAAACACCAGCGGTAGACAGGGGCGTAATTCACCCCTCCACTTT
CASSQNTSGRQGRNSPLHF
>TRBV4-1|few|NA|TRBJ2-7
TGCGCCAGCAGCCAAGATGCCAGCGAATCCTACGAGCAGTACTTC
CASSQDASESYEQYF
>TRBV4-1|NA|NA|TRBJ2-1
TGCGCCAGCAGCCAAGATGGGCAGGGATCCTACAATGAGCAGTTCTTC
CASSQDGQGSYNEQFF
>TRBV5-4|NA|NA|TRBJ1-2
TGTGCCAGCAGCAGTAACGGCTTCGGAGATGGCTACACCTTC
CASSSNGFGDGYTF
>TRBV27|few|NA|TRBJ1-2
TGTGCCAGCAGTTTAGGGTGGCAGGGAAAGACTAACTATGGCTACACCTTC
CASSLGWQGKTNYGYTF
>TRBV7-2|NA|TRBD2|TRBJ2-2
TGTGCCAGCAGCTTAAGGGCAGCGGGACTAAAGGGGGAGCTGTTTTTT
CASSLRAAGLKGELFF
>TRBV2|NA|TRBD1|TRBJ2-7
TGTGCCAGCAGGCTAGACAGGGTCGAGGGATACGAGCAGTACTTC
CASRLDRVEGYEQYF
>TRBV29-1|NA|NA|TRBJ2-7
TGCAGCGTTCGGGGGAGAATCTACGAGCAGTACTTC
CSVRGRIYEQYF
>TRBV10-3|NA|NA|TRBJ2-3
TGTGCCATCAGTGACGCCGGGGGCACAGATACGCAGTATTTT
CAISDAGGTDTQYF
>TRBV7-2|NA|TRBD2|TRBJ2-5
TGTGCCAGCAGCTTAGAATCAGCGGGGGACCAAGAGACCCAGTACTTC
CASSLESAGDQETQYF
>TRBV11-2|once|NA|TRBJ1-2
TGTGCCAGCAGCCCGGTGGGAGGGGCGCAAGGCGGCTACACCTTC
CASSPVGGAQGGYTF
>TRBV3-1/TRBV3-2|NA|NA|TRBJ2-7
TGTGCCAGCAGCCAATCAGGGGCCGCCTACGAGCAGTACTTC
CASSQSGAAYEQYF
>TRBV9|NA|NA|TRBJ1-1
TGTGCCAGCAGCACCACAACTAATCGGGTGAACACTGAAGCTTTCTTT
CASSTTTNRVNTEAFF